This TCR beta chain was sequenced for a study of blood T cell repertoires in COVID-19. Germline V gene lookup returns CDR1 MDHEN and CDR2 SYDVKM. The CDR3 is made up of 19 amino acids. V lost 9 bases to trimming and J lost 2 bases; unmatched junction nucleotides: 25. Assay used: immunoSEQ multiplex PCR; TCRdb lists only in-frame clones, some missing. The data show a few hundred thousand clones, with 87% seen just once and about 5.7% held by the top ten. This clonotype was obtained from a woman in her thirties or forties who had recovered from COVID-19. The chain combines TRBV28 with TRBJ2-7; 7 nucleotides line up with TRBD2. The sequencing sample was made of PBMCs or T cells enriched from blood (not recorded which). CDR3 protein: CASSRDVGGLSGNPYEQYF. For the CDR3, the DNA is TGTGCCAGTAGTCGGGACGTGGGGGGACTGAGCGGGAACCCCTACGAGCAGTACTTC.